This T cell receptor (beta chain) was sequenced for a study of T cells in Graves' hyperthyroidism and ophthalmopathy. The CDR3 is 15 amino acids. Trimming removed 0 bases from V and 9 bases from J; junction bases left unmatched: 2. The germline V gene has CDR1 SGDLS and CDR2 YYNGEE. TCR beta CDR3 regions were amplified from RNA. Initially, a first-round RT-PCR of the TCR CDR3 employed the HTBI primer set. From the multiplex PCR reads, TCRdb called clonotypes with MiXCR, one entry per CDR3 protein. The sample carries approximately 600,000 distinct CDR3 sequences, roughly 16% recorded once. PBMCs were derived from 10 ml fresh peripheral blood. Study results and caveats: The model made its ophthalmopathy prediction, and onset followed a median 6.5 months later.

Notes on this clonotype: Its antigen remains unknown.

The sample taken for sequencing was blood. The receptor was derived from a woman aged 25-40 years with Graves' hyperthyroidism. The rearrangement uses TRBV9 and TRBJ2-5; 16 bases align to TRBD2. CDR3 in DNA: TGTGCCAGCAGCGTAGAGGGGACTAGCGGGAGGGCCCAGTACTTC. Its translation is CASSVEGTSGRAQYF. The full variable domain, its missing parts supplied by reference TRBV9 and TRBJ2-5, is DSGVTQTPKHLITATGQRVTLRCSPRSGDLSVYWYQQSLDQGLQFLIQYYNGEERAKGNILERFSAQQFPDLHSELNLSSLELGDSALYFCASSVEGTSGRAQYFGPGTRLLVL.